A single sample is the source of the 13 T cell receptor beta chains below, sequenced in a study of patients and donors after allogeneic stem cell transplantation. MiXCR, run by TCRdb on the RT-PCR reads, gives a single entry per CDR3 protein. This sample has around 150,000 distinct CDR3 sequences, with about 30% found just once. The sample taken for sequencing was blood, either unsorted or a sorted T cell fraction (not recorded which). These receptors all stem from a human donor who was either an allogeneic HSCT recipient or a stem cell or donor lymphocyte infusion donor (not recorded which). It is not recorded whose cells these are; they may come from a transplant donor.

CDR3 sequence: CSATPPGSRAYYGYTF. The CDR3 nucleotides read TGCAGTGCTACCCCCCCCGGGAGTAGGGCTTACTATGGCTACACCTTC. The chain links TRBV20-1 to TRBJ1-2, with unresolved D. V lost 4 bases and J lost 3, with 21 bases in between. This CDR3 is built from 16 residues. In germline, CDR1 is DFQATT, CDR2 SNEGSKA (reference sequence).

The chain links TRBV15 to TRBJ1-5; D ambiguous. V lost 0 bases and J 13 bases, leaving 10 bases between the germline ends. CDR3 length: 12 amino acids. Germline-derived CDR1 and CDR2 are LNHNV and YYDKDF (reference sequence). CDR3 nucleotides: TGTGCCACCAGCAGAGAGGAGTCGTATCAGCATTTT. Protein: CATSREESYQHF.

This clonotype has a handful of counts. The chain recombines TRBV9 with TRBJ2-5; D assignment may be TRBD1 or TRBD2 (5 bases each). Germline V gene data show CDR1 as SGDLS and CDR2 as YYNGEE. The CDR3 is 15 residues long. V was clipped by 0 bases and J by 4 bases, with 13 bases between them. Here the CDR3 DNA reads TGTGCCAGCAGCGTAGGAGGGACGAGGGGAGAGACCCAGTACTTC. Protein sequence: CASSVGGTRGETQYF.

V gene TRBV7-2 combines with J gene TRBJ1-1, with a tentative D call TRBD1 (5 bases). There are 17 residues in the CDR3. V lost 1 base and J lost 5, with 20 bases in between. Germline V CDR1 and CDR2: SGHTA, FQGNSA. CDR3 nucleotides: TGTGCCAGCAGCTTAGTCGTCGCAGGGTGGCTACAAACTGAAGCTTTCTTT. Translation: CASSLVVAGWLQTEAFF.

The chain employs TRBV11-2 and TRBJ1-1, with D unclear. V was clipped by 2 bases and J by 3 bases, with 1 base between them. The CDR3 contains 11 residues. The germline gives CDR1 SGHAT, CDR2 FQNNGV. The CDR3 is CASSLYTEAFF. The CDR3, as DNA: TGTGCCAGCAGCTTATACACTGAAGCTTTCTTT.

This clonotype was counted between two and nine times. The J gene is TRBJ1-4, the V gene TRBV5-1; 7 bases match TRBD1. V lost 4 bases to trimming and J lost 5 bases; unmatched junction nucleotides: 5. Germline CDR1 SGHRS, CDR2 YFSETQ. The CDR3 is 14 amino acids. CDR3 in amino acids: CASSTGQLNEKLFF. The CDR3, as DNA: TGCGCCAGCAGCACGGGACAGTTAAATGAAAAACTGTTTTTT.

This clonotype was counted only a few times. The chain recombines TRBV21-1 with TRBJ2-7; the D call of TRBD2 is as the table states it, not checked on the DNA. TRBV21-1 has pseudogene status. The CDR3 length is 15 residues. The DNA of the CDR3 is TGTGCCAGCAGCAGGGGGGACTCCAGCAAAAACGAGCAGTACTTC. It yields the protein CASSRGDSSKNEQYF.

The CDR3 DNA is TGTGCCAGCAGTCGCCCCAGGGGGAGGATCGACAATGAGCAGTTCTTC. This translates into CASSRPRGRIDNEQFF. The V call is TRBV6-2 or TRBV6-3, the J call TRBJ2-1; the D gene is possibly TRBD1 (7 bases). This CDR3 comprises 16 residues. Germline CDR1 reads MNHEY; CDR2 reads SVGEGT. Trimming removed 5 bases from V and 5 bases from J, with 19 bases in between.

The chain links TRBV4-1 to TRBJ1-1; D might be TRBD1 (5 bases). CDR1 is MGHRA, CDR2 YSYEKL, per germline. The CDR3 runs to 15 residues. Trimming cost V 3 bases and J 3 bases, with 14 bases left between them. CDR3 nucleotide sequence: TGCGCCAGCAGCCACTTACCGACAGTGGACACTGAAGCTTTCTTT. Translated: CASSHLPTVDTEAFF.

This clonotype came up many times. This chain joins TRBV12-3 or TRBV12-4 and TRBJ1-2; no clear D. Trimming removed 7 bases at V and 8 bases at J, with 17 bases between. The CDR3 is 13 residues long. The CDR3, as DNA: TGTGCCAGCAAAGAGGTTATCGGGAGCGGCTACACCTTC. Translated, it gives CASKEVIGSGYTF.

This chain connects TRBV12-3 or TRBV12-4 to TRBJ1-2; D is unresolved. Trimming took off 0 bases at V and 7 bases at J, with 9 bases between the two ends. There are 13 residues in the CDR3. In DNA, the CDR3 is TGTGCCAGCAGTTTAGCGCAAGGGAGTGGCTACACCTTC. Protein product: CASSLAQGSGYTF.

This clonotype appeared a few times. The J gene is TRBJ2-7, the V gene TRBV6-2 or TRBV6-3; TRBD1 matches 8 bases. The CDR3 length is 14 residues. CDR1 MNHEY and CDR2 SVGEGT come from the germline V gene. Germline trimming cut 2 bases from V and 3 bases from J; bases unmatched to any gene: 3. CDR3 in DNA: TGTGCCAGCAGTTACGACAGGGGACACTACGAGCAGTACTTC. Its protein product is CASSYDRGHYEQYF.

CDR3 DNA: TGTGCCAGCAGCCTTATGACAGGCTACACTGAAGCTTTCTTT. Protein product: CASSLMTGYTEAFF. This sequence joins TRBV5-5 and TRBJ1-1; a possible D gene is TRBD1 (6 bases). Trimming shortened V by 4 bases and J by 3 bases, and 13 bases separated the two germline ends. This CDR3 has 14 amino acids. The germline V gene has CDR1 SGHKS and CDR2 YYEKEE (reference sequence).